The 20 T cell receptor beta chains presented below share a single source sample, sequenced in a study of OX40 agonist ivuxolimab in advanced cancers. Repertoires were generated with immunoSEQ multiplex PCR, while TCRdb's copy carries only in-frame clones and drops some. In the table there are 55,000 to 70,000 clones, over 70% of which are singletons. The specimen was CD4+ or CD8+ T cells sorted from blood, collected in a trial of the OX40 agonist ivuxolimab. The receptors derive from an adult with an advanced solid tumor such as melanoma, head and neck, liver or kidney cancer.

This rearrangement joins TRBV11-2 to TRBJ1-2, with a possible D match to TRBD1 (5 bases). From germline, CDR1 is SGHAT and CDR2 FQNNGV. The ends were cut back, 0 bases at V and 10 bases at J, with 15 bases in the middle. This CDR3 region has 14 residues. CDR3 sequence reads: CASSLDGWGVTYTF. CDR3 DNA: TGTGCCAGCAGCTTAGATGGTTGGGGGGTAACCTACACCTTC.

The chain recombines TRBV6-6 with TRBJ2-7; no clear D. With 7 bases removed from V and 0 bases from J, the gap between germline ends came to 13 bases. The CDR3 consists of 14 residues. The germline gives CDR1 MNHNY, CDR2 SVGAGI (reference sequence). CDR3 sequence: CASTFLSDSYEQYF. CDR3 bases: TGTGCCAGCACCTTCCTGTCTGACTCCTACGAGCAGTACTTC.

This rearrangement joins TRBV7-6 to TRBJ2-7; D remains unclear. The CDR3 length is 15 residues. Germline CDR1 reads SGHVS; CDR2 reads FNYEAQ. V was shortened by 4 bases and J by 2 bases, with 15 bases between the two germline ends. CDR3 in amino acids: CASSSFDVRPYEQYF. The DNA of the CDR3 is TGTGCCAGCAGCTCATTCGACGTGCGACCCTACGAGCAGTACTTC.

The chain combines TRBV13 with TRBJ2-1; 9 bases align to TRBD1. Germline CDR1 reads PRHDT; CDR2 reads FYEKMQ (reference sequence). There are 18 residues in the CDR3. V was pared by 4 bases and J by 5 bases, with 15 bases of the junction left unmatched. For the CDR3, the DNA is TGTGCCAGCAGCTATAGGGGGCCTACAGGGGGCGACAACAATGAGCAGTTCTTC. It is translated as CASSYRGPTGGDNNEQFF.

This chain connects TRBV10-3 to TRBJ1-2; TRBD1 matches at 9 bases. Germline CDR1 and CDR2: ENHRY and SYGVKD. The CDR3 runs 14 residues. With V trimmed by 10 bases and J by 3 bases, 9 bases remained unmatched. The CDR3 here is CATREGDRDYGYTF. The CDR3 bases are TGTGCCACCAGAGAGGGGGACAGGGACTATGGCTACACCTTC.

The genes are TRBV5-1 and TRBJ2-7, with D uncertain. Germline V gene data show CDR1 as SGHRS and CDR2 as YFSETQ. The CDR3 extends over 12 amino acids. The V and J ends lost 4 bases and 0 bases respectively, with 5 bases between them. CDR3 coding DNA: TGCGCCAGCAGCATGAGCTCCTACGAGCAGTACTTC. Its translation: CASSMSSYEQYF. Full variable domain (missing parts from reference TRBV5-1 and TRBJ2-7): KAGVTQTPRYLIKTRGQQVTLSCSPISGHRSVSWYQQTPGQGLQFLFEYFSETQRNKGNFPGRFSGRQFSNSRSEMNVSTLELGDSALYLCASSMSSYEQYFGPGTRLTVT.

This chain connects TRBV10-3 to TRBJ2-2; D is perhaps TRBD1 or TRBD2 (5 bases each). In germline, CDR1 is ENHRY, CDR2 SYGVKD. The CDR3 runs 15 residues. Trimming took off 7 bases at V and 0 bases at J, with 12 bases between the two ends. The CDR3 DNA follows: TGTGCCATCAAAGACGGGACCTCGAACACCGGGGAGCTGTTTTTT. This encodes CAIKDGTSNTGELFF.

The chain has TRBV28 and TRBJ2-2, with D hard to call. Germline V CDR1 and CDR2: MDHEN, SYDVKM. The CDR3 has 13 amino acids. Trimming removed 8 bases from V and 3 bases from J, with 10 bases in between. This CDR3 reads CASRFGYTGELFF. CDR3 DNA sequence: TGTGCCAGCCGGTTCGGGTACACCGGGGAGCTGTTTTTT.

The chain joins TRBV14 to TRBJ2-7; 7 bases line up with TRBD1. From germline, CDR1 is SGHDN and CDR2 FVKESK. V lost 0 bases, J lost 6 bases, and 8 bases stayed unmatched. The CDR3 is 15 residues long. The CDR3 sequence: CASSQDLLTGAEQYF. The CDR3 nucleotides read TGTGCCAGCAGCCAAGATCTTTTAACAGGGGCCGAGCAGTACTTC.

The chain carries TRBV29-1 and TRBJ2-1; 9 positions agree with TRBD2. V gave up 7 bases and J gave up 0 bases; unmatched junction bases: 7. Germline V gene data show CDR1 as SQVTM and CDR2 as ANQGSEA. The CDR3 covers 15 residues. CDR3 amino acids: CSAPAGGTSYNEQFF. CDR3 bases: TGCAGCGCCCCCGCGGGAGGGACCTCCTACAATGAGCAGTTCTTC.

This rearrangement joins TRBV5-6 to TRBJ2-5; tentatively, D is TRBD1 (6 bases). The CDR3 consists of 15 residues. V lost 0 bases and J 2 bases, leaving 11 bases between the germline ends. CDR1 and CDR2 (germline): SGHDT, YYEEEE. The CDR3 coding sequence is TGTGCCAGCAGCTTGGTCCCCGACAGGCAAGAGACCCAGTACTTC. It encodes CASSLVPDRQETQYF.

The chain couples TRBV5-1 to TRBJ2-2, with D uncertain. From germline, CDR1 is SGHRS and CDR2 YFSETQ. V dropped 2 bases and J dropped 4 bases, with 9 bases sitting between them. This CDR3 is 14 amino acids long. The CDR3 coding sequence is TGCGCCAGCAGCTTACCTGTGGGCACCGGGGAGCTGTTTTTT. It yields the protein CASSLPVGTGELFF.

This clone was seen once. V usage is TRBV28 and J usage is TRBJ1-2; perhaps TRBD1 as D (5 bases). V was shortened by 2 bases and J by 2 bases, with 15 bases between the two germline ends. The CDR3 is made up of 16 amino acids. In germline, CDR1 is MDHEN, CDR2 SYDVKM. The chain's CDR3 is CASSLRGGTINYGYTF. In nucleotides, the CDR3 is TGTGCCAGCAGTTTAAGGGGTGGAACTATCAACTATGGCTACACCTTC.

The rearrangement links TRBV7-2 to TRBJ2-7; the match to TRBD2 covers 12 bases. CDR3 length equals 14 residues. Germline loops: CDR1 SGHTA, CDR2 FQGNSA. The J segment lost 5 bases and the V segment lost 6 bases, leaving 5 bases of the junction unmatched. In DNA form, the CDR3 reads TGTGCCAGCAGTTTACTAGCGGGGGGCAACGAGCAGTACTTC. It codes for CASSLLAGGNEQYF. The full variable domain, in which reference TRBV7-2 and TRBJ2-7 provide the parts outside the CDR3, is GAGVSQSPSNKVTEKGKDVELRCDPISGHTALYWYRQSLGQGLEFLIYFQGNSAPDKSGLPSDRFSAERTGGSVSTLTIQRTQQEDSAVYLCASSLLAGGNEQYFGPGTRLTVT.

The chain is built from TRBV6-1 and TRBJ1-1, with no clear D. With 7 bases removed from V and 1 base from J, the gap between germline ends came to 13 bases. This CDR3 is built from 14 residues. Looked up from germline, CDR1 is MNHNS and CDR2 is SASEGT. CDR3 region: CASTADRGNTEAFF. The DNA for the CDR3 is TGTGCCAGCACGGCCGACCGGGGGAACACTGAAGCTTTCTTT.

The rearrangement links TRBV14 to TRBJ2-3, with no clear D. CDR3 size: 14 residues. V lost 0 bases, J lost 5 bases, and 9 bases lay in between. Germline CDR1 is SGHDN and CDR2 is FVKESK. This chain's CDR3 is CASSQDSPIDTQYF. The CDR3 DNA is TGTGCCAGCAGCCAAGACAGTCCGATAGATACGCAGTATTTT.

The chain carries TRBV28 and TRBJ2-3, with 8 bases matching TRBD1. The V gene's germline CDR1 is MDHEN and CDR2 SYDVKM. The length of the CDR3 is 11 residues. The V gene end was trimmed by 7 bases and the J gene end by 11 bases; junction bases not matched to a gene: 5. CDR3 in amino acids: CASTGQGVQYF. Here the CDR3 DNA reads TGTGCCAGCACCGGACAGGGCGTGCAGTATTTT.

This clone turned up a few times. The J gene is TRBJ1-1, the V gene TRBV19; D is unresolved. Germline assignment: CDR1 LNHDA and CDR2 SQIVND (reference sequence). The CDR3 has 13 amino acids. Between the trimmed V and J ends, which lost 6 bases and 0 bases, there was a span of 8 bases. The CDR3: CASRVSMNTEAFF. CDR3 nucleotide sequence: TGTGCCAGTAGGGTCAGTATGAACACTGAAGCTTTCTTT. Drawing the rest from reference TRBV19 and TRBJ1-1, the complete variable domain is DGGITQSPKYLFRKEGQNVTLSCEQNLNHDAMYWYRQDPGQGLRLIYYSQIVNDFQKGDIAEGYSVSREKKESFPLTVTSAQKNPTAFYLCASRVSMNTEAFFGQGTRLTVV.

The chain carries TRBV28 and TRBJ2-1, with TRBD2 matching 9 bases. Per germline, CDR1 MDHEN and CDR2 SYDVKM. V trimming: 4 bases; J trimming: 8 bases; junction bases outside the gene matches: 12. CDR3 length equals 16 residues. In DNA form, the CDR3 reads TGTGCCAGCAGTTCCTTCACCCTAGCGGGGAGGGATGAGCAGTTCTTC. As protein: CASSSFTLAGRDEQFF.

This chain uses TRBV10-3 with TRBJ2-1, with TRBD2 identical over 8 bases. Trimming removed 3 bases from V and 0 bases from J; junction bases left unmatched: 4. The CDR3 consists of 16 residues. Germline values: CDR1 ENHRY, CDR2 SYGVKD. The CDR3 coding sequence is TGTGCCATCAGTGACGAGCGGGGGAGCTCCTACAATGAGCAGTTCTTC. Translated: CAISDERGSSYNEQFF.